This T cell receptor beta chain came from a study of T cells in Graves' hyperthyroidism and ophthalmopathy. Germline CDR1 SNHLY, CDR2 FYNNEI. J was trimmed by 2 bases and V by 6 bases; bases with no gene match: 15. The CDR3 has 18 residues. About this clonotype: Its matching antigen is unknown.

TCR beta CDR3 sequences were amplified from RNA transcripts. RT-PCR in the first round (using the HTBI primer set) targeted the TCR CDR3. From the multiplex PCR reads, TCRdb called clonotypes with MiXCR, one entry per CDR3 protein. The sample has about 480,000 distinct CDR3 sequences; approximately 24% are singletons. Study-wide results and caveats: Most thyroid-expanded clonotypes above 0.001 were also found in blood.

Enrolled ophthalmopathy patients presented with a Clinical Activity Score of at least 3, a NOSPECS grade of at least 4, and disease duration under 3 months. Material for sequencing was blood. The sequence came from a woman younger than 45 with Graves' ophthalmopathy. The chain recombines TRBV2 with TRBJ2-3; 9 bases align to TRBD1. CDR3 bases: TGTGCCAGCAGGACACCCGGTTTGGACAGGGGATACACAGATACGCAGTATTTT. Residues: CASRTPGLDRGYTDTQYF.